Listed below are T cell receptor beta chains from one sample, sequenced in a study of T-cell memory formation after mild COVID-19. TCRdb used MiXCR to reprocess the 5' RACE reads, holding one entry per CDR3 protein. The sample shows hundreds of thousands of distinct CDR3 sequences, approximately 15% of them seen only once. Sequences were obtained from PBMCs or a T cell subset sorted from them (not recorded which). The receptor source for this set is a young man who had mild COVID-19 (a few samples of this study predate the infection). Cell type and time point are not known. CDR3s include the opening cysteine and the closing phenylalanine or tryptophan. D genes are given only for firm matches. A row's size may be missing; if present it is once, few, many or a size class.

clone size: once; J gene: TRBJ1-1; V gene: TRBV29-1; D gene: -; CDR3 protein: CSVWNTEAFF; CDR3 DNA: TGCAGCGTCTGGAACACTGAAGCTTTCTTT
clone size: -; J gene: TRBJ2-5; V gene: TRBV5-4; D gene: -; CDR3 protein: CASSLDWSGEETQYF; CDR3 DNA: TGTGCCAGCAGCTTGGATTGGTCAGGGGAAGAGACCCAGTACTTC
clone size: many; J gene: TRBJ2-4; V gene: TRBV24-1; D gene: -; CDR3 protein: CATSDPKGVGDIQYF; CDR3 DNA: TGTGCCACCAGTGACCCCAAGGGGGTCGGGGACATTCAGTACTTC
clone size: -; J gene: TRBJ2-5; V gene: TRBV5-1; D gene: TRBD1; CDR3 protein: CASSLGTGVFQETQYF; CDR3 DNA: TGCGCCAGCAGCTTGGGGACAGGGGTATTCCAAGAGACCCAGTACTTC
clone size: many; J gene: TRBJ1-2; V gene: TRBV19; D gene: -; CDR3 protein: CASSIDGAAQNYGYTF; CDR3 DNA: TGTGCCAGTAGTATAGATGGGGCAGCACAAAACTATGGCTACACCTTC
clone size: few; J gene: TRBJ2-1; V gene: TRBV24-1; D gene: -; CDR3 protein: CATSDSPRQGYNEQFF; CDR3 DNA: TGTGCCACCAGTGATTCCCCCCGGCAGGGCTACAATGAGCAGTTCTTC
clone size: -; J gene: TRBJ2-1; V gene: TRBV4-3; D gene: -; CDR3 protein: CASSQDGGFNEQFF; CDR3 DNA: TGCGCCAGCAGCCAAGATGGGGGGTTCAATGAGCAGTTCTTC
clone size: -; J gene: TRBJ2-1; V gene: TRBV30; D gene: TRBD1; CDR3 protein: CAWRRSGQGFYNEQFF; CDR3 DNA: TGTGCCTGGAGGAGATCGGGACAGGGTTTCTACAATGAGCAGTTCTTC
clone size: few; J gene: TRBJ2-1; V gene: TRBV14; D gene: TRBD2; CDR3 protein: CASSRLAGARNEQFF; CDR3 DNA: TGTGCCAGCAGCCGACTAGCGGGGGCCCGCAATGAGCAGTTCTTC
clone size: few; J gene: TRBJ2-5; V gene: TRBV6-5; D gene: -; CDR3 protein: CASSPGPSGPQETQYF; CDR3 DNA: TGTGCCAGTTCCCCGGGGCCCTCGGGCCCCCAAGAGACCCAGTACTTC
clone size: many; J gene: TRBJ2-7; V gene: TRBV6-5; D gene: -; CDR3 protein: CASSLGLPGYEQYF; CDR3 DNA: TGTGCCAGCAGTTTGGGCCTCCCGGGGTACGAGCAGTACTTC
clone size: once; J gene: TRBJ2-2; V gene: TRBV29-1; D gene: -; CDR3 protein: CSVVGITGELFF; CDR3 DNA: TGCAGCGTTGTAGGCATAACCGGGGAGCTGTTTTTT
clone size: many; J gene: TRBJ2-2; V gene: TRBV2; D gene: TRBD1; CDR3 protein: CASSGQGTGELFF; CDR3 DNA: TGTGCCAGCAGCGGACAGGGCACCGGGGAGCTGTTTTTT
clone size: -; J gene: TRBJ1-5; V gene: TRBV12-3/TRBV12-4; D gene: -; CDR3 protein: CASGNNQPQHF; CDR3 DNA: TGTGCCAGCGGAAATAATCAGCCCCAGCATTTT
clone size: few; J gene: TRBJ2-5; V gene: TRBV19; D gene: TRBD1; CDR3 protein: CASRPGTAFGETQYF; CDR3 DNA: TGTGCCAGTAGACCCGGGACAGCATTTGGGGAGACCCAGTACTTC
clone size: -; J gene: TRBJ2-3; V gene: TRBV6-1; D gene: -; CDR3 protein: CASSEYGLTVTDTQYF; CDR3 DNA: TGTGCCAGCAGTGAATATGGGTTAACGGTCACAGATACGCAGTATTTT
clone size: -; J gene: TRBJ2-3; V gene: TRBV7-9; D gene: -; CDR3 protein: CASSVRRTSTDTQYF; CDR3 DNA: TGTGCCAGCAGCGTCAGGCGGACGTCTACAGATACGCAGTATTTT
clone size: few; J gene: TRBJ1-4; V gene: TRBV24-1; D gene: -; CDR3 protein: CATRARDNEKLFF; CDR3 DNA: TGTGCCACCAGAGCCAGGGATAATGAAAAACTGTTTTTT
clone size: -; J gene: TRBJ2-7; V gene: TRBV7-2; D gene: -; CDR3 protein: CASSSVNEQYF; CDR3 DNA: TGTGCCAGCAGCTCTGTCAACGAGCAGTACTTC
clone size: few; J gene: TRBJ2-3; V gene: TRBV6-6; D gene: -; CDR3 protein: CASSYSVLTDTQYF; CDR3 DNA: TGTGCCAGCAGTTACTCGGTACTCACAGATACGCAGTATTTT
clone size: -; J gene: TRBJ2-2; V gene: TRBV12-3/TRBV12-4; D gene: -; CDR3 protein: CASRFAGYANTGELFF; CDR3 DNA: TGTGCCAGCAGGTTTGCCGGGTACGCGAACACCGGGGAGCTGTTTTTT
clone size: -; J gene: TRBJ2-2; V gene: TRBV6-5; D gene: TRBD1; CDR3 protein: CASSRRQGSTGELFF; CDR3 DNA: TGTGCCAGCAGTCGGAGACAGGGCAGCACCGGGGAGCTGTTTTTT
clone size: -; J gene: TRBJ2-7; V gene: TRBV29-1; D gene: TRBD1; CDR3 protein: CSVRRTGAYEQYF; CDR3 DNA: TGCAGCGTTCGCAGGACAGGGGCCTACGAGCAGTACTTC